This T cell receptor (beta chain) derives from a study of blood T cell repertoires in COVID-19. Overall study: COVID-19 samples from acute and convalescent phases originated in the United States, Italy and Spain.

This clone was counted only a few times. As originally analysed: Cell counts per sample came from amplifying reference gene primers. Here immunoSEQ multiplex PCR was the method, and the copy in TCRdb shows in-frame clones only, minus some. That table furnishes V, J and clone size, whereas the DNA furnished D and trimming. The sample contains 15,000 to 20,000 clones, 80% of which appear only once. The CDR3 is 16 amino acids. Per the germline V gene, CDR1 is MNHEY and CDR2 is SVGAGI. V lost 0 bases and J 4 bases, leaving 14 bases between the germline ends. Specimen: peripheral blood. The rearrangement links TRBV6-5 to TRBJ2-3; possibly TRBD2 for D (6 bases). The clonotype comes from a human donor in a cohort sampled during active COVID-19. The CDR3 sequence: CASSYSTWGDPDTQYF. DNA for the CDR3: TGTGCCAGCAGTTACTCGACTTGGGGGGACCCAGATACGCAGTATTTT.